The 16 T cell receptor beta chains reported below all come from one sample, sequenced in a study of human T cells and chemical hapten exposure. TCRdb re-called the 5' RACE reads with MiXCR, one entry per CDR3 protein. The data contain about 140,000 distinct CDR3 sequences, roughly 4.1% of them singletons. RNA extraction used unfractionated whole blood as the source of total RNA. The receptors were gathered from a female donor in good health.

This clonotype was detected many times. The chain has TRBV7-6 and TRBJ1-6; 7 nucleotides line up with TRBD1. The CDR3 extends over 15 amino acids. Germline V CDR1 and CDR2: SGHVS, FNYEAQ. V dropped 2 bases and J dropped 10; count of bases not matched to a gene: 8. The CDR3: CASSLYWGQFSPLHF. The CDR3 region has the DNA TGTGCCAGCAGCTTATATTGGGGACAGTTCTCACCCCTCCACTTT. The entire variable domain, with the rest obtained from reference TRBV7-6 and TRBJ1-6, is as follows: GAGVSQSPRYKVTKRGQDVALRCDPISGHVSLYWYRQALGQGPEFLTYFNYEAQQDKSGLPNDRFSAERPEGSISTLTIQRTEQRDSAMYRCASSLYWGQFSPLHFGNGTRLTVT.

In its sample, this clonotype was seen many times. V usage is TRBV4-2 and J usage is TRBJ2-5, with D possibly being TRBD1 or TRBD2 (7 bases each). Germline V gene data show CDR1 as LGHNA and CDR2 as YNFKEQ. The CDR3 is made up of 14 amino acids. The ends were cut back, 1 base at V and 6 bases at J, with 12 bases in the middle. The CDR3 loop is CASSQGGGGQTQYF. CDR3 coding DNA: TGTGCCAGCAGCCAAGGGGGAGGGGGCCAGACCCAGTACTTC.

This clonotype was found many times. V and J are TRBV7-3 and TRBJ1-3; D is unresolved. From germline, CDR1 is SGHTA and CDR2 FQGTGA. V shed 2 bases and J shed 0 bases, with 11 bases lying between them. This CDR3 has 16 amino acids. CDR3 in DNA: TGTGCCAGCAGCTTAGGACCAGGCCGCTCTGGAAACACCATATATTTT. Translating it yields CASSLGPGRSGNTIYF. The full variable domain, in which reference TRBV7-3 and TRBJ1-3 provide the parts outside the CDR3, is GAGVSQTPSNKVTEKGKYVELRCDPISGHTALYWYRQSLGQGPEFLIYFQGTGAADDSGLPNDRFFAVRPEGSVSTLKIQRTERGDSAVYLCASSLGPGRSGNTIYFGEGSWLTVV.

This clonotype was seen many times. The chain carries TRBV5-5 and TRBJ2-5; no clear D. Trimming left V 3 bases short and J 5 bases short, with 8 bases between. Germline-derived CDR1 and CDR2 are SGHKS and YYEKEE (reference sequence). The CDR3 contains 12 residues. The CDR3 DNA reads TGTGCCAGCAGCTACAACACGGAGACCCAGTACTTC. It is translated as CASSYNTETQYF.

This clonotype was found many times. The chain has TRBV23-1 and TRBJ2-3, with D maybe TRBD1 (5 bases). TRBV23-1 is given ORF status, its function remaining uncertain. The CDR3 length is 15 residues. Trimming left V 0 bases short and J 2 bases short, with 9 bases between. This CDR3 reads CASSQSGADTDTQYF. CDR3 DNA sequence: TGCGCCAGCAGTCAATCTGGGGCGGACACAGATACGCAGTATTTT.

This clonotype appeared many times. The J gene is TRBJ2-5, the V gene TRBV20-1; 9 positions match TRBD1. In germline, CDR1 is DFQATT, CDR2 SNEGSKA (reference sequence). This CDR3 has 18 amino acids. The V and J ends lost 0 bases and 4 bases, in that order; junction bases with no gene match: 15. This chain's CDR3 is CSAREKGTGGFGGETQYF. In DNA, the CDR3 is TGCAGTGCTAGAGAGAAGGGAACAGGGGGCTTTGGTGGAGAGACCCAGTACTTC.

The table lists this clonotype with many counts. J is TRBJ1-1 and V is TRBV4-3; weak D call: TRBD1 (5 bases). Germline V CDR1 and CDR2: LGHNA, YSLEER. Trimming left V 4 bases short and J 3 bases short, with 15 bases between. The length of the CDR3 is 15 residues. The CDR3 region is CASSRIPGLDTEAFF. The CDR3 DNA reads as TGCGCCAGCAGCCGAATACCGGGACTCGACACTGAAGCTTTCTTT.

This clonotype was picked up many times. The gene calls are TRBV5-6 and TRBJ2-7, with D unresolved. CDR3 length equals 13 residues. Germline CDR1 is SGHDT and CDR2 is YYEEEE. The V end was cut by 0 bases, the J end by 3 bases, with 7 bases between. CDR3 sequence reads: CASSLGQFYEQYF. Here the CDR3 DNA reads TGTGCCAGCAGCTTGGGGCAGTTCTACGAGCAGTACTTC.

This clonotype was seen repeatedly, ten times or more. This rearrangement joins TRBV9 to TRBJ2-7, with 8 bases matching TRBD1. With 1 base clipped from V and 1 base from J, the junction kept 7 bases outside the gene matches. The CDR3 extends over 16 amino acids. Germline CDR1 SGDLS, CDR2 YYNGEE. CDR3 protein: CASSVSGQETSYEQYF. CDR3 bases: TGTGCCAGCAGCGTATCGGGACAGGAGACTTCCTACGAGCAGTACTTC.

Note on this clonotype: This may be a read error: a much more frequent sequence differs by one nucleotide. The genes are TRBV10-3 and TRBJ1-5; D is unclear. The CDR3 loop spans 15 amino acids. CDR1 is ENHRY, CDR2 SYGVKD, per germline. The CDR3 spells CAISLGPISNQPQNF. The CDR3 DNA is TGTGCCATCAGCCTCGGACCGATTAGCAATCAGCCCCAGAATTTT.

This clonotype was observed a few times. The rearrangement uses TRBV6-2 or TRBV6-3 and TRBJ1-1; tentative D call: TRBD1 (6 bases). Between the trimmed V and J ends, which lost 6 bases and 11 bases, there was a span of 22 bases. The CDR3 totals 14 residues. In germline, CDR1 is MNHEY, CDR2 SVGEGT. CDR3 DNA: TGTGCCAGCAGAGACCCGCACACTGGGGACAAGGCTTTCTTT. The encoded protein is CASRDPHTGDKAFF.

This clonotype was recorded many times. The junction does not match germline at one end; this may be a read error. The V call is TRBV7-7, the J call TRBJ1-1; D unclear. This CDR3 comprises 13 residues. Germline-derived CDR1 and CDR2 are SSHAT and FNYEAQ (reference sequence). The CDR3 DNA reads TGTGCCACCAGCCGGATCTCGAACACTGAAGCTTTCTTT. This sequence encodes CATSRISNTEAFF.

This clonotype was seen repeatedly, ten times or more. The chain is built from TRBV25-1 and TRBJ1-5; TRBD1 matches 9 bases. The CDR3 sequence is 16 residues long. The V gene's germline CDR1 is MGHDK and CDR2 SYGVNS. Trimming removed 2 bases from V and 1 base from J; junction bases left unmatched: 3. CDR3 region: CASSEHGTGSNQPQHF. The CDR3 DNA follows: TGTGCCAGCAGTGAACATGGGACAGGGAGCAATCAGCCCCAGCATTTT.

This clonotype has at least ten counts. The genes are TRBV28 and TRBJ1-1; TRBD1 matches at 11 bases. The germline CDR1 and CDR2 sequences are MDHEN and SYDVKM. V trimming: 0 bases; J trimming: 12 bases; junction bases outside the gene matches: 3. There are 13 residues in the CDR3. CDR3 loop: CASSLWDRGPSFF. CDR3 bases: TGTGCCAGCAGTTTATGGGACAGGGGGCCTTCTTTCTTT.

This clonotype has ten or more counts. The rearrangement links TRBV27 to TRBJ2-3; TRBD1 aligns across 10 bases. Germline loops: CDR1 MNHEY, CDR2 SMNVEV (reference sequence). The CDR3 spans 15 residues. V trimming: 6 bases; J trimming: 6 bases; junction bases outside the gene matches: 9. The CDR3 spells CASRIRDRGYDTQYF. In nucleotides, the CDR3 is TGTGCCAGCAGAATTCGGGACAGGGGATACGATACGCAGTATTTT.

This clonotype was observed many times. V usage is TRBV4-2 and J usage is TRBJ1-1; TRBD1 might be the D (6 bases). This CDR3 contains 15 residues. V lost 6 bases and J 2 bases, leaving 16 bases between the germline ends. Germline CDR1 LGHNA, CDR2 YNFKEQ. The CDR3 DNA reads TGTGCCAGCAGACCCCTATCCAGGGGTAACACTGAAGCTTTCTTT. Protein sequence: CASRPLSRGNTEAFF.